The clone carrying this TCR beta chain was recorded many times. The antigen is not known. Quantitative molecular-barcoded 5'-RACE generated the TCR beta libraries. TCRdb re-called the 5' RACE reads through MiXCR, storing one row per CDR3 protein. The sample carries some 130,000 distinct CDR3 sequences, more than 7% recorded once. These data come from a study of CD8 T cells in ankylosing spondylitis. Overall study results and limits: Reportedly, matched ankylosing spondylitis synovial fluid was significantly enriched for disease-linked clones.

The CDR3 has 15 residues. Trimming removed 3 bases from V and 0 bases from J, with 9 bases in between. This TCR came from a male donor with ankylosing spondylitis. The V gene is TRBV12-3 or TRBV12-4, the J gene TRBJ1-5, with D unclear. Sequencing was performed on synovial fluid, either unsorted or a sorted T cell fraction (not recorded which). CDR3: CASSFRSHSNQPQHF. CDR3 DNA: TGTGCCAGCAGTTTCCGCAGCCATAGCAATCAGCCCCAGCATTTT.